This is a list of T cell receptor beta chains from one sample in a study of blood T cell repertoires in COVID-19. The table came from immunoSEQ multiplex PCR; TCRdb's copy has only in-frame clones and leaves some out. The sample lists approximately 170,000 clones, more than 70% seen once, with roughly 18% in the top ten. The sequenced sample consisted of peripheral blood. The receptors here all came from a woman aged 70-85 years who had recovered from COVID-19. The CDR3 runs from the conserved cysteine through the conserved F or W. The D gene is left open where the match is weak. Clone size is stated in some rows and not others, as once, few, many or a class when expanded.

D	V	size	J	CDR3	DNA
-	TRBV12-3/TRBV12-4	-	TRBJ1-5	CASSSGLDQPQHF	TGTGCCAGCAGTTCAGGATTGGATCAGCCCCAGCATTTT
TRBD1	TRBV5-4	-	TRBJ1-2	CASRGGNRGPGYGYTF	TGTGCCAGCCGAGGGGGAAACAGGGGGCCTGGCTATGGCTACACCTTC
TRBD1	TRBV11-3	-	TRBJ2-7	CASSLGGTGENRQYF	TGTGCCAGCAGCTTAGGTGGGACAGGGGAAAATCGGCAGTACTTC
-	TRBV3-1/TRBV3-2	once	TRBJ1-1	CASSLREGVSIGAFF	TGTGCCAGCAGCCTCCGTGAGGGTGTGAGTATCGGAGCTTTCTTT
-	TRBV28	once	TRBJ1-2	CASSWEDYGYTF	TGTGCCAGCAGTTGGGAGGACTATGGCTACACCTTC
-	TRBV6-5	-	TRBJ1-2	CASSRTTVNYGYTF	TGTGCCAGCAGTCGAACGACAGTCAACTATGGCTACACCTTC
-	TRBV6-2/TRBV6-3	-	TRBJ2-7	CASSPGVLLTSYEQYF	TGTGCCAGCAGCCCCGGGGTGCTCCTGACCTCCTACGAGCAGTACTTC
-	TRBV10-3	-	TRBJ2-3	CAISEFAPEDTQYF	TGTGCCATCAGTGAGTTCGCCCCGGAGGATACGCAGTATTTT
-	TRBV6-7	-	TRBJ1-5	CATPGGYRNQPQHF	TGTGCCACCCCGGGTGGGTACCGAAATCAGCCCCAGCATTTT
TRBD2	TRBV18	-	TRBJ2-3	CASSPRRGSTDTQYF	TGTGCCAGCTCACCACGGCGGGGGAGCACAGATACGCAGTATTTT